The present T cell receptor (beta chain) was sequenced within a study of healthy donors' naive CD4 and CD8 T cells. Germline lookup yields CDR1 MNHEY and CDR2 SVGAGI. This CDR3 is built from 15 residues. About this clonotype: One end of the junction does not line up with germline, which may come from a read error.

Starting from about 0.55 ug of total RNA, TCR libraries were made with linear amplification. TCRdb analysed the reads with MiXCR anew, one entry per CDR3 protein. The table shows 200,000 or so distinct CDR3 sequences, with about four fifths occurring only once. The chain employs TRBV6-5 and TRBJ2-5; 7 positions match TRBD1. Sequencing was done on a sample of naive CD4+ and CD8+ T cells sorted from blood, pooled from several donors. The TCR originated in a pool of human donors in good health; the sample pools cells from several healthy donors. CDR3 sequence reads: CASSNFPGQQETQCF. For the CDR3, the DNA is TGTGCCAGCAGTAATTTCCCGGGACAGCAAGAGACCCAGTGCTTC.